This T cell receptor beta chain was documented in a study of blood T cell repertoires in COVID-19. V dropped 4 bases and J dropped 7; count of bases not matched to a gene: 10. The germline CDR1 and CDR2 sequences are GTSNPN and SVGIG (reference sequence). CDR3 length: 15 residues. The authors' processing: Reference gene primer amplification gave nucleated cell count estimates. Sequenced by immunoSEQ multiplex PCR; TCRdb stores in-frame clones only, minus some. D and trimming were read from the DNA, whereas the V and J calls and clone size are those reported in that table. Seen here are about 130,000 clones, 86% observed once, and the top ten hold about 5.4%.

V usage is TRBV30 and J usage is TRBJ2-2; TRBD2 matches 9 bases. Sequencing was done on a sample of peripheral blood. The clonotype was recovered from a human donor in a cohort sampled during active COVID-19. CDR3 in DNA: TGTGCCTGGACCGGGGTAGCGGGGGTAGTCGGGGAGCTGTTTTTT. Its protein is CAWTGVAGVVGELFF.